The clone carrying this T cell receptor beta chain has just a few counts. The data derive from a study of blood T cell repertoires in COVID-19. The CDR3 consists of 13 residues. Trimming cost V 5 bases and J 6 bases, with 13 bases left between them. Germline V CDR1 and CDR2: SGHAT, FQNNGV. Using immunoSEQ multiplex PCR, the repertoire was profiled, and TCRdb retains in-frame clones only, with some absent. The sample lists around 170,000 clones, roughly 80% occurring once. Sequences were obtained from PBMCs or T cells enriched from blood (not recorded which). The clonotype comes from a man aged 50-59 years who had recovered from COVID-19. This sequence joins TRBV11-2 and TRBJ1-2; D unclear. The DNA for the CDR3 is TGTGCCAGCAGCGTGGGCCACACGAATGGCTACACCTTC. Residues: CASSVGHTNGYTF.